This TCR beta chain was retrieved from a study of cytomegalovirus exposure and HLA in healthy donors. The CDR3 contains 17 residues. The trim removed 0 bases at V and 4 bases at J, leaving 12 bases unmatched. Germline V gives CDR1 GTSNPN, CDR2 SVGIG (reference sequence). In the PCR, 60 Vbeta and 13 Jbeta primers were used. Using immunoSEQ multiplex PCR, the repertoire was profiled, and TCRdb retains in-frame clones only, with some absent. The table has 180,000 or so clones, approximately 83% seen once. The sequenced material came from PBMCs. J is TRBJ2-7 and V is TRBV30, with 10 bases lining up with TRBD2. The sequence derives from a man between 18 and 35 years old in good health and CMV-seropositive. Written as DNA, the CDR3 is TGTGCCTGGAGTGTATATCGAACCTCTAGCGGGGGTTACGAGCAGTACTTC. This gives the protein CAWSVYRTSSGGYEQYF.